This note documents a single T cell receptor (beta chain) sequence. No antigen is known for it. The sample comes from a study of T-cell memory formation after mild COVID-19. In the study overall: For the most part, TCR clusters were specific to one donor. Whole-study results and caveats: Pre-infection memory carried some responding clones, suggesting that cross-reactive memory joined.

Trimming left V 9 bases short and J 5 bases short, with 16 bases between. The CDR3 covers 13 residues. MiXCR, applied by TCRdb to the 5' RACE reads, yields one record per CDR3 protein. The sample carries 65,000 to 90,000 distinct CDR3 sequences, approximately 15% recorded once. This receptor was identified in an adult woman who had mild COVID-19 (a few samples of this study predate the infection). Cell type and time point are not known. The rearrangement links TRBV12-3 or TRBV12-4 to TRBJ1-2, with a weak D call TRBD1 (6 bases). The sample consisted of PBMCs or a T cell subset sorted from them (not recorded which). CDR3 amino acids: CASFRGGGYGYTF. The CDR3, as DNA: TGTGCCAGTTTCAGAGGGGGAGGTTATGGCTACACCTTC.